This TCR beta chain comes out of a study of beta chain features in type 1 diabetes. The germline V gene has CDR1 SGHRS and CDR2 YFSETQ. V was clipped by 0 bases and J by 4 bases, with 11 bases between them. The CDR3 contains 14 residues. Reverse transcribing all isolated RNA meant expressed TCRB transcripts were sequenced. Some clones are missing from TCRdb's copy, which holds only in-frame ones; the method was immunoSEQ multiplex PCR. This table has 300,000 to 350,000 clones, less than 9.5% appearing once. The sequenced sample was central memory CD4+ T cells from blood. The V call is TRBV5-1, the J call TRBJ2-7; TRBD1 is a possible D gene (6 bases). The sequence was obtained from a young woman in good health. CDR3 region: CASSLVAGDYEQYF. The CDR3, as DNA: TGCGCCAGCAGCTTGGTGGCAGGGGATTACGAGCAGTACTTC.